What follows are 7 T cell receptor beta chains derived from one specimen sequenced in a study of OX40 agonist ivuxolimab in advanced cancers. Method: immunoSEQ multiplex PCR; TCRdb's copy keeps in-frame clones and lacks some. The sample carries under 45,000 clones, around four fifths recorded once. Sequencing used CD4+ or CD8+ T cells sorted from blood, obtained in a trial of the OX40 agonist ivuxolimab. These receptors came from an adult with an advanced solid tumor such as melanoma, head and neck, liver or kidney cancer.

About this clone: At one of its ends the junction is not consistent with the germline gene, which may arise from a read error. The gene calls are TRBV10-1 and TRBJ2-5; 10 nucleotides align to TRBD2. CDR1 is WNHNN, CDR2 SYGVQD, per germline (reference sequence). The CDR3 extends over 9 amino acids. In DNA, the CDR3 is TGTAGCGGGGGGCGGACCCAGTACTTC. Translated: CSGGRTQYF.

The chain joins TRBV2 to TRBJ2-7; 7 bases are shared with TRBD1. This CDR3 has 14 amino acids. The V segment lost 6 bases and the J segment 7 bases; nucleotides outside the gene matches: 12. Germline CDR1 reads SNHLY; CDR2 reads FYNNEI. CDR3 coding DNA: TGTGCCAGCAGACCGACAGGGTCGATAAAGGAGCAGTACTTC. Protein product: CASRPTGSIKEQYF.

A word on this clone: The same CDR3 can be traced to other DNA sequences in this sample. V usage is TRBV27 and J usage is TRBJ1-5; no firm D call. The V and J ends lost 2 bases and 2 bases respectively, with 7 bases between them. CDR1 and CDR2 (germline): MNHEY, SMNVEV (reference sequence). This CDR3 is 14 amino acids long. CDR3 sequence reads: CASSLRPGNQPQHF. The CDR3 DNA reads as TGTGCCAGCAGTTTAAGGCCAGGCAATCAGCCCCAGCATTTT.

The rearrangement joins TRBV14 to TRBJ2-2; 7 bases are shared with TRBD1. J gave up 3 bases and V 2 bases, and 3 bases lay outside the gene matches. Germline lookup yields CDR1 SGHDN and CDR2 FVKESK. The CDR3 is 15 residues long. CDR3 region: CASSQRQGYTGELFF. CDR3 coding DNA: TGTGCCAGCAGCCAAAGACAGGGTTACACCGGGGAGCTGTTTTTT.

The rearrangement joins TRBV7-3 to TRBJ2-3, with unresolved D. The CDR3 covers 14 residues. Trimming stripped 5 bases from V and 3 bases from J, with 12 bases between. CDR1 SGHTA and CDR2 FQGTGA come from the germline V gene. In DNA form, the CDR3 reads TGTGCCAGCAGCCAATCCGGCAGAACAGATACGCAGTATTTT. It codes for CASSQSGRTDTQYF.

This clone has just one count. The chain links TRBV27 to TRBJ2-7; D not certain. V was shortened by 5 bases and J by 0 bases, with 8 bases between the two germline ends. There are 13 residues in the CDR3. CDR1 MNHEY and CDR2 SMNVEV come from the germline V gene (reference sequence). The CDR3 coding sequence is TGTGCCAGCAGTCAAAGGGTCTCCTACGAGCAGTACTTC. This encodes CASSQRVSYEQYF.

This sequence joins TRBV5-4 and TRBJ2-7; D uncertain. The germline V and J ends were trimmed by 0 bases and 7 bases, with 11 bases remaining between them. Per the germline V gene, CDR1 is SGHNT and CDR2 is YYREEE (reference sequence). CDR3 length: 13 amino acids. In DNA form, the CDR3 reads TGTGCCAGCAGCTTGGAGTTAGTCAGGGAGCAGTACTTC. This encodes CASSLELVREQYF.